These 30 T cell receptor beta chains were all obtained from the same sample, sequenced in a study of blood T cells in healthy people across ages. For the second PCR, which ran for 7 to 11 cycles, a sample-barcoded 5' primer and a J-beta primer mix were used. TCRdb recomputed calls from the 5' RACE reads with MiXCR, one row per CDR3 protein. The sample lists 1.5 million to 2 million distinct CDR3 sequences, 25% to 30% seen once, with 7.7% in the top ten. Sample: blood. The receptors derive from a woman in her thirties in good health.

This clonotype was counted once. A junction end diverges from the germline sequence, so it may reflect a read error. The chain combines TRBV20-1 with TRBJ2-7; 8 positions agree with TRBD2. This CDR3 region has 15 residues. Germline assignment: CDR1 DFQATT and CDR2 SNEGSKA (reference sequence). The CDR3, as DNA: TGCAGTGCTGTGACTAGCGCAGCCCAGCCCCTCGAGCAGGACTTC. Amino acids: CSAVTSAAQPLEQDF.

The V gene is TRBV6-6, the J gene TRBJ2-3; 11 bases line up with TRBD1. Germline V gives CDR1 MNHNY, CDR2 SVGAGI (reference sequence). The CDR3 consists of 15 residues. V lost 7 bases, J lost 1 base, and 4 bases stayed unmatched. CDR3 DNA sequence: TGTGCCAGCACCCTGGGACAGGGGGGCACAGATACGCAGTATTTT. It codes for CASTLGQGGTDTQYF.

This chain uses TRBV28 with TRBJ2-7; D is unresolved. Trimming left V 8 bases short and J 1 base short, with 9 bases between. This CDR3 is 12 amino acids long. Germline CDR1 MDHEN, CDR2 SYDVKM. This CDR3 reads CASWSQSYEQYF. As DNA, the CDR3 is TGTGCCAGCTGGTCCCAGTCCTACGAGCAGTACTTC.

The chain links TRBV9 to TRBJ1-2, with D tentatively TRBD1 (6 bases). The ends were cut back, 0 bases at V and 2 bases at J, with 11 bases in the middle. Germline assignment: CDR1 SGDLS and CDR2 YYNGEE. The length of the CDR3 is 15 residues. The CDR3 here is CASSVAGDRNYGYTF. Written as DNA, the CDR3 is TGTGCCAGCAGCGTAGCCGGAGACAGGAACTATGGCTACACCTTC.

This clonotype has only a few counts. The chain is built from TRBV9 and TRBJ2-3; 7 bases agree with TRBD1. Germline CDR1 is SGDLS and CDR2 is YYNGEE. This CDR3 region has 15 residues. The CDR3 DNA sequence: TGTGGTAGCAGCGTAGTGTCACAGGGGACAGATACGCAGTATTTT. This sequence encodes CGSSVVSQGTDTQYF.

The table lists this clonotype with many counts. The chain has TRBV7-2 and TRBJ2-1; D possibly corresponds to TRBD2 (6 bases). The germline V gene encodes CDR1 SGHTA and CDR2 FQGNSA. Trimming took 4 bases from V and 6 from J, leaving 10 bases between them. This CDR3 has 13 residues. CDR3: CASSSHGGNEQFF. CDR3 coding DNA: TGTGCCAGCAGCTCTCACGGGGGCAATGAGCAGTTCTTC.

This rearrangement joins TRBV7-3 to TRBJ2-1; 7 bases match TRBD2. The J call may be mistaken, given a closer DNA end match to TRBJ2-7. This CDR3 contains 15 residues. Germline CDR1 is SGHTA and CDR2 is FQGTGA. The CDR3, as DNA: TGTGCCAGCAGCCCTGTTTCGGGGGGAAACAATGAGCAGTACTTC. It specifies CASSPVSGGNNEQYF.

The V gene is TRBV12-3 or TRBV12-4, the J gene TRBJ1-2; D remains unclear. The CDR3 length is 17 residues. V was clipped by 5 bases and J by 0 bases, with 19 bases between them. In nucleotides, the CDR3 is TGTGCCAGCAGTCCTGACGTGGGAGACGACCCTAACTATGGCTACACCTTC. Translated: CASSPDVGDDPNYGYTF.

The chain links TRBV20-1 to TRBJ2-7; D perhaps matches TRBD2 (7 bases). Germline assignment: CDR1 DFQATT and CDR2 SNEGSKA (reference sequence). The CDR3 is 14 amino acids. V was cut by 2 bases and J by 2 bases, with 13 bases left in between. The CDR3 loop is CSARNSRGPYEQYF. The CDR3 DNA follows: TGCAGTGCTAGAAACTCGCGGGGGCCCTACGAGCAGTACTTC.

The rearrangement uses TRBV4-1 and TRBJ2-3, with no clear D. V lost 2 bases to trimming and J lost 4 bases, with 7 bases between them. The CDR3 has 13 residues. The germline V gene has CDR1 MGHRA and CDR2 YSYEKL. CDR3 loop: CASSQSNADTQYF. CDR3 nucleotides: TGCGCCAGCAGCCAAAGCAACGCAGATACGCAGTATTTT.

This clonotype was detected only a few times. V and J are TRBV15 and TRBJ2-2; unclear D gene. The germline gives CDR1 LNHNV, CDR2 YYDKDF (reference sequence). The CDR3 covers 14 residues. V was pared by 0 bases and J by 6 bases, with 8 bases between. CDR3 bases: TGTGCCACCAGCAGAGATCGCCCCTCCGGGGAGCTGTTTTTT. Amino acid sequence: CATSRDRPSGELFF. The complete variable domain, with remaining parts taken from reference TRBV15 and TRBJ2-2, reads DAMVIQNPRYQVTQFGKPVTLSCSQTLNHNVMYWYQQKSSQAPKLLFHYYDKDFNNEADTPDNFQSRRPNTSFCFLDIRSPGLGDTAMYLCATSRDRPSGELFFGEGSRLTVL.

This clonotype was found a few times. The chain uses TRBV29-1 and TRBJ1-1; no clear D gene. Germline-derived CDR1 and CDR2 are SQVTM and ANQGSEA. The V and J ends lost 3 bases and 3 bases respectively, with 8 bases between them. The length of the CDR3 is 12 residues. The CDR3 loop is CSVENTYTEAFF. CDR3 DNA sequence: TGCAGCGTTGAGAACACCTACACTGAAGCTTTCTTT. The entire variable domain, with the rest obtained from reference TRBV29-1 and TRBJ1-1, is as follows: SAVISQKPSRDICQRGTSLTIQCQVDSQVTMMFWYRQQPGQSLTLIATANQGSEATYESGFVIDKFPISRPNLTFSTLTVSNMSPEDSSIYLCSVENTYTEAFFGQGTRLTVV.

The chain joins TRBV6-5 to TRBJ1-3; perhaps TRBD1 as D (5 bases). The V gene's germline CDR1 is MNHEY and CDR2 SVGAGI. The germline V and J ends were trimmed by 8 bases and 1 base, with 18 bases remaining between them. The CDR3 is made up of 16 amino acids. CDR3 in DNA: TGTGCCAGCGGGAGGGGACCCCCTAAATCTGGAAACACCATATATTTT. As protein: CASGRGPPKSGNTIYF.

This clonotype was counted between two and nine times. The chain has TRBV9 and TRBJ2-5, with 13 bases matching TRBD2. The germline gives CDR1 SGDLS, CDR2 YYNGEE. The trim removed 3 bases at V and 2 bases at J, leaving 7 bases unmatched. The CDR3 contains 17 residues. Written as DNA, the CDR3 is TGTGCCAGCAGCGACCCAGGGACTAGCGGGGAACAAGAGACCCAGTACTTC. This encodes CASSDPGTSGEQETQYF.

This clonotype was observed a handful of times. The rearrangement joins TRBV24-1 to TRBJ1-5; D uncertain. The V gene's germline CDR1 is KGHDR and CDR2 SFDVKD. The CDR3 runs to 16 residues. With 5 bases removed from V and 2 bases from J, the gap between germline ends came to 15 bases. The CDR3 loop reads CATSGQTWQGNQPQHF. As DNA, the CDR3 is TGTGCCACCAGTGGCCAAACCTGGCAGGGCAATCAGCCCCAGCATTTT.

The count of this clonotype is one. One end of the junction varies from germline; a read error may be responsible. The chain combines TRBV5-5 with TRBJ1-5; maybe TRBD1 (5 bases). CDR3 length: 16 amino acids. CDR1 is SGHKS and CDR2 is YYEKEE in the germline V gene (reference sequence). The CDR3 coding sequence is TGTGCCAGCAGCTTGGCAACAGACAGCTACGATCAGTCCCAGCATTTT. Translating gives CASSLATDSYDQSQHF.

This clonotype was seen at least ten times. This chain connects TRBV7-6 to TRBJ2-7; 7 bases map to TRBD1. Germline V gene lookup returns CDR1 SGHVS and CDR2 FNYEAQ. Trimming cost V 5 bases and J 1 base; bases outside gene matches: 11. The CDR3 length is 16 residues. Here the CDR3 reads CASSPDLGQASYEQYF. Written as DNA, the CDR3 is TGTGCCAGCAGCCCAGACCTAGGACAGGCTTCCTACGAGCAGTACTTC.

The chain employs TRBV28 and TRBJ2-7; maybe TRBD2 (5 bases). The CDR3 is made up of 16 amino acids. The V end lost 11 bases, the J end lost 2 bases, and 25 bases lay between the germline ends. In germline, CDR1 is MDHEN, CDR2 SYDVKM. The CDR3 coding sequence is TGTGCCGAACGGGGAGAGGAAATAAGACTGCCCTACGAGCAGTACTTC. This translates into CAERGEEIRLPYEQYF.

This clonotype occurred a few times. CDR3 loop: CASSSSGHLYEQYF. In DNA form, the CDR3 reads TGTGCCAGCAGCTCCTCGGGACACCTCTACGAGCAGTACTTC. The V gene is TRBV13, the J gene TRBJ2-7; D is possibly TRBD1 (6 bases). The V end lost 4 bases, the J end lost 3 bases, and 13 bases lay between the germline ends. CDR1 is PRHDT, CDR2 FYEKMQ, per germline (reference sequence). CDR3 length equals 14 residues.

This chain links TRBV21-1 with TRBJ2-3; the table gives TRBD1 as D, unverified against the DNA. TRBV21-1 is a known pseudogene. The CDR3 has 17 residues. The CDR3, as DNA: TGTGCCAGCAGCAATAGCGGGCGGGGGCGCACCGCAGATACGCAGTATTTT. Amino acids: CASSNSGRGRTADTQYF.

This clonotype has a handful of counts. In DNA, the CDR3 is TGTGCCAGCAGCGTAGGAGGGCTCCCTAGGTACGAGCAGTACTTC. It codes for CASSVGGLPRYEQYF. The J gene is TRBJ2-7, the V gene TRBV9; a possible D gene is TRBD2 (5 bases). V gave up 0 bases and J gave up 4 bases, with 14 bases separating them. Germline V gene lookup returns CDR1 SGDLS and CDR2 YYNGEE. The CDR3 loop spans 15 amino acids.

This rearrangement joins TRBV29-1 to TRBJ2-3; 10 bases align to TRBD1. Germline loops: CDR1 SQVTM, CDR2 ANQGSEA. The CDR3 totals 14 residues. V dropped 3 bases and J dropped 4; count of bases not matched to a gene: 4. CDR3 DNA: TGCAGCGTTGACGACAGGGGGCGTCCAGATACGCAGTATTTT. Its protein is CSVDDRGRPDTQYF.

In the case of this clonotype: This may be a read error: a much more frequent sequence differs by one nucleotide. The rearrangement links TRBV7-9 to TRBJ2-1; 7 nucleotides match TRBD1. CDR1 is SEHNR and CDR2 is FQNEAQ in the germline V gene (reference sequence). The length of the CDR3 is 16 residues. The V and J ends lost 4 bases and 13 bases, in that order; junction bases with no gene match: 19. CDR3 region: CASSSATGIDQETQFF. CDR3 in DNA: TGTGCCAGCAGCTCCGCGACAGGGATCGACCAAGAGACCCAGTTCTTC.

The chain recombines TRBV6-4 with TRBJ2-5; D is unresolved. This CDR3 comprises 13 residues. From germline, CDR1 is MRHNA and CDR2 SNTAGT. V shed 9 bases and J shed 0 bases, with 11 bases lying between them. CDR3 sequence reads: CARPFWYQETQYF. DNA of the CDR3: TGTGCCAGGCCATTTTGGTACCAAGAGACCCAGTACTTC.

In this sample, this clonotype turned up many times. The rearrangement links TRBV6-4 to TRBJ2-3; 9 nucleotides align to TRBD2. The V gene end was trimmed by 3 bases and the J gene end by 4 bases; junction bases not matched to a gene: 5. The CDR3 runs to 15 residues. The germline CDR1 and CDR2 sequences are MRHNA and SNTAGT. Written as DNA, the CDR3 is TGTGCCAGCAGTGAAGCGTTAGCGGGAGCAGATACGCAGTATTTT. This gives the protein CASSEALAGADTQYF.

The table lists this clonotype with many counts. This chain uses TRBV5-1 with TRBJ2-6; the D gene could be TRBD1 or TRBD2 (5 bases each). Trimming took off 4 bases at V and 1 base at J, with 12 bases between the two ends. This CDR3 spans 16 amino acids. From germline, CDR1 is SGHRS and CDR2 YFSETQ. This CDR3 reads CASSRGPGSGANVLTF. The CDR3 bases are TGCGCCAGCAGCAGGGGACCGGGATCTGGGGCCAACGTCCTGACTTTC.

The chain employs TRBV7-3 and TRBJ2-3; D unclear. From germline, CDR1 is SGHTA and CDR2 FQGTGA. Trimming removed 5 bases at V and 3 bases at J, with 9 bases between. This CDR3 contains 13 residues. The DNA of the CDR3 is TGTGCCAGCAGCACACAAAGAACAGATACGCAGTATTTT. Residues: CASSTQRTDTQYF. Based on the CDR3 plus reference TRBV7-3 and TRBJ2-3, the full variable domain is GAGVSQTPSNKVTEKGKYVELRCDPISGHTALYWYRQSLGQGPEFLIYFQGTGAADDSGLPNDRFFAVRPEGSVSTLKIQRTERGDSAVYLCASSTQRTDTQYFGPGTRLTVL.

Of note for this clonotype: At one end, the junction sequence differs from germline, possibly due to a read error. The CDR3 DNA is TGTGCCGGCAGCGTTACAGAAAAACTGTTTTTT. Translation gives CAGSVTEKLFF. This chain connects TRBV7-2 to TRBJ1-4, with D uncertain. The CDR3 has 11 amino acids. The germline V gene encodes CDR1 SGHTA and CDR2 FQGNSA.

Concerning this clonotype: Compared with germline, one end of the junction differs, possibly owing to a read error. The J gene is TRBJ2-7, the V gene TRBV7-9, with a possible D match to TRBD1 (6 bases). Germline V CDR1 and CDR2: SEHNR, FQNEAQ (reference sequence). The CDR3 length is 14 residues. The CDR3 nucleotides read TGTGCCGGCAGCTTAACAGGGAAGACCTACGAGCAGTACTTC. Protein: CAGSLTGKTYEQYF.

CDR3 residues: CASSEQNARGINEQFF. The CDR3 DNA follows: TGTGCCAGCAGCGAACAAAACGCCCGGGGAATCAATGAGCAGTTCTTC. The chain has TRBV4-2 and TRBJ2-1; a weak D match, TRBD2 (5 bases). Trimming removed 5 bases at V and 6 bases at J, with 20 bases between. The germline V gene encodes CDR1 LGHNA and CDR2 YNFKEQ. The CDR3 extends over 16 amino acids.